This T cell receptor beta chain originates from a study of OX40 agonist ivuxolimab in advanced cancers. Study as a whole: Cohort: about 80% men, mean age about 60, aged about 23 to 80.

Points on this clone: The antigen is undetermined.

General observations from the study: Average numbers of expanded clones were greater in CD8+ T cells than in CD4+. Clonal expansion among partial responders at 0.1-3.0 mg/kg ranked near the lowest. Low normalized T-cell clonal expansion was additionally recorded for some nonresponders.

Data came from immunoSEQ multiplex PCR; TCRdb stores just in-frame clones and leaves some out. The sample consists of tens of thousands of clones, roughly 88% of them appearing once. The source is an adult with an advanced solid tumor such as melanoma, head and neck, liver or kidney cancer. The sample in question was CD4+ or CD8+ T cells sorted from blood, obtained in a trial of the OX40 agonist ivuxolimab.

CDR3 sequence (DNA): TGTGCCAGTAGTATTTCTTTTTGGGCCTTACCCGGGGCAACCTACGAGCAGTACTTC. This gives the protein CASSISFWALPGATYEQYF. This chain joins TRBV19 and TRBJ2-7; either TRBD1 or TRBD2 may fit D (5 bases each). Trimming stripped 3 bases from V and 2 bases from J, with 26 bases between. The CDR3 is 19 residues long. Germline V gives CDR1 LNHDA, CDR2 SQIVND (reference sequence).